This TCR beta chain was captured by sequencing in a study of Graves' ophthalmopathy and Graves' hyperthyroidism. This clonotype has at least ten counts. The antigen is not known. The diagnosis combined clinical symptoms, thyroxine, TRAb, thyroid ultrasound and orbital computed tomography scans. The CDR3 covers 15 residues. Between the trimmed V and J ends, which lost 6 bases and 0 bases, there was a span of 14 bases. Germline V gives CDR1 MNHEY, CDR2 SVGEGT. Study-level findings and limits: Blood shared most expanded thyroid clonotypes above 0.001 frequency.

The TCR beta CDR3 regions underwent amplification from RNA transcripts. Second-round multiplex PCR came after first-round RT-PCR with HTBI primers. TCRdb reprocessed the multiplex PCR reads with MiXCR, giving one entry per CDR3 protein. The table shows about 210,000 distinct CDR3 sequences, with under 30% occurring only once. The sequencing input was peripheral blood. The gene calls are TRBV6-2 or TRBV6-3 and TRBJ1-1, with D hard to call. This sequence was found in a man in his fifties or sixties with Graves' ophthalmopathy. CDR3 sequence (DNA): TGTGCCAGCAGGCCGGGAAAGTACCTGAACACTGAAGCTTTCTTT. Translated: CASRPGKYLNTEAFF.